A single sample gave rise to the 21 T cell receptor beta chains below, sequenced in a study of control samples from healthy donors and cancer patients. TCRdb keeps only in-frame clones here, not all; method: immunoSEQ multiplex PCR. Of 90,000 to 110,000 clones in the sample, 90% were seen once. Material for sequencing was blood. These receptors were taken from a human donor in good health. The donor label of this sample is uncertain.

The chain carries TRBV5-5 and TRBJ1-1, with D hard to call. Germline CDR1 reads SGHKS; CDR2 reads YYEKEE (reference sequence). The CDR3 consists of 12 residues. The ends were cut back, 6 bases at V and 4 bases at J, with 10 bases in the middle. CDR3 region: CASKSTGTEAFF. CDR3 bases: TGTGCCAGCAAATCAACGGGCACTGAAGCTTTCTTT.

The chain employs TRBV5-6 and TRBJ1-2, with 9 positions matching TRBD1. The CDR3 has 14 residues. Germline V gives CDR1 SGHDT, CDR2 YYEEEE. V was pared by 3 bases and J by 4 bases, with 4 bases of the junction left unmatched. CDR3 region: CASSWGTGPYGYTF. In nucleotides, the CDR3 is TGTGCCAGCAGCTGGGGGACAGGGCCCTATGGCTACACCTTC.

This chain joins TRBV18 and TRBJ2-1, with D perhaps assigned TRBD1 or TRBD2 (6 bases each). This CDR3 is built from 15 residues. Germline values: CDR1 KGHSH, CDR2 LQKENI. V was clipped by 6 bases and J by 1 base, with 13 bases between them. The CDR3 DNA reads TGTGCCAGCTCGGAGGGGGGTTCGTCCTACAATGAGCAGTTCTTC. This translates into CASSEGGSSYNEQFF.

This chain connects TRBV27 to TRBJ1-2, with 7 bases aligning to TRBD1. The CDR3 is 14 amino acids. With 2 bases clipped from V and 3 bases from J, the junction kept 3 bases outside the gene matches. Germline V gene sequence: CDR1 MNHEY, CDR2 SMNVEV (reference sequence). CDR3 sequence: CASSLRQGDYGYTF. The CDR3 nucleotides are TGTGCCAGCAGTTTACGACAGGGCGACTATGGCTACACCTTC.

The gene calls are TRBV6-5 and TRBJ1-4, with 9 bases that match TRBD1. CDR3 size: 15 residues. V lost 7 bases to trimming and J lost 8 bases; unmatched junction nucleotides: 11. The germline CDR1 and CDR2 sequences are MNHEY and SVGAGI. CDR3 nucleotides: TGTGCCAGCATTCACGTGACAGGGGGTTACGAAAAACTGTTTTTT. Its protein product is CASIHVTGGYEKLFF.

CDR3 sequence: CSASGRNTEAFF. DNA for the CDR3: TGCAGTGCTAGTGGTAGGAACACTGAAGCTTTCTTT. The V and J genes are TRBV20-1 and TRBJ1-1; D not certain. The CDR3 length is 12 residues. The germline gives CDR1 DFQATT, CDR2 SNEGSKA (reference sequence). V was shortened by 3 bases and J by 1 base, with 6 bases between the two germline ends.

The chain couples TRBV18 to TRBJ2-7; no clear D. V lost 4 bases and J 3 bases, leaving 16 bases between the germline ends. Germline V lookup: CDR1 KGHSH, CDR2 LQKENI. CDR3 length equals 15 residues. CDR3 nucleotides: TGTGCCAGCTCACAAATAAACTCCCCTGACTACGAGCAGTACTTC. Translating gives CASSQINSPDYEQYF.

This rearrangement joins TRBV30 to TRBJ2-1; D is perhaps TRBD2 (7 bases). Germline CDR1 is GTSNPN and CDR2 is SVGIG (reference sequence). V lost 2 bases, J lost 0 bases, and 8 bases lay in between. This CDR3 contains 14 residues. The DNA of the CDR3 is TGTGCCTGGAGTCGGGGGGCCTCCTACAATGAGCAGTTCTTC. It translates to CAWSRGASYNEQFF.

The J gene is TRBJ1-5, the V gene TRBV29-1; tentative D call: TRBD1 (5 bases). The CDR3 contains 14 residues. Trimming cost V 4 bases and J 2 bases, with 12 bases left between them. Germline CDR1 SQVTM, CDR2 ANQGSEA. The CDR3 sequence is CSVASGTGNQPQHF. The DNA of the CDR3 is TGCAGCGTTGCCTCAGGGACGGGCAATCAGCCCCAGCATTTT. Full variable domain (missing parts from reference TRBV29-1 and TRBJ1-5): SAVISQKPSRDICQRGTSLTIQCQVDSQVTMMFWYRQQPGQSLTLIATANQGSEATYESGFVIDKFPISRPNLTFSTLTVSNMSPEDSSIYLCSVASGTGNQPQHFGDGTRLSIL.

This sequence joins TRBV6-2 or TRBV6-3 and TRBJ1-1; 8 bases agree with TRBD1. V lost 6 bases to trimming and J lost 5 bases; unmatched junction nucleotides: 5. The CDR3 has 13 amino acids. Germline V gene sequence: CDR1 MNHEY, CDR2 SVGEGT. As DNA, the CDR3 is TGTGCCAGCAGCCCAGACAGGGGTACTGAAGCTTTCTTT. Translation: CASSPDRGTEAFF.

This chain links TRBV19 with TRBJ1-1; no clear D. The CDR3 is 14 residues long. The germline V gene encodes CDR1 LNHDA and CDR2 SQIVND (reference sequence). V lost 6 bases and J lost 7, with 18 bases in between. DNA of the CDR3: TGTGCCAGTAGCATGCTGGCTGGGAAGGGTGAAGCTTTCTTT. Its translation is CASSMLAGKGEAFF.

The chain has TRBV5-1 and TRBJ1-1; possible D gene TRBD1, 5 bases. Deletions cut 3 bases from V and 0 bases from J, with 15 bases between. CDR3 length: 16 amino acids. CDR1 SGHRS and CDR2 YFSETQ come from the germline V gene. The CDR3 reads CASSSGPTGMNTEAFF. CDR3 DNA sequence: TGCGCCAGCAGCTCCGGGCCCACAGGTATGAACACTGAAGCTTTCTTT.

For the CDR3, the DNA is TGTGCCAGCAGCCGTGACAGGACTAATGGCTACACCTTC. Its translation is CASSRDRTNGYTF. V and J are TRBV6-2 or TRBV6-3 and TRBJ1-2; D possibly corresponds to TRBD1 (6 bases). Deletions cut 6 bases from V and 6 bases from J, with 14 bases between. This CDR3 is 13 amino acids long. The germline CDR1 and CDR2 sequences are MNHEY and SVGEGT.

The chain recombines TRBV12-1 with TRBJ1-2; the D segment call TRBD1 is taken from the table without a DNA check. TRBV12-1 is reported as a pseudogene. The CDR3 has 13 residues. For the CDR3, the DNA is TGTGCCAGCAGCTTTGGCAGGGAAGAAGGCTACACCTTC. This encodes CASSFGREEGYTF.

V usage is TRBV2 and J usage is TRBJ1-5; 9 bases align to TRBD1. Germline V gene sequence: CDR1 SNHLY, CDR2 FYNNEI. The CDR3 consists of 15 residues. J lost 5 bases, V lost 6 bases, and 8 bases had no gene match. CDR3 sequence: CASRSDRGWDQPQHF. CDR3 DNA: TGTGCCAGCAGATCCGACAGGGGGTGGGATCAGCCCCAGCATTTT.

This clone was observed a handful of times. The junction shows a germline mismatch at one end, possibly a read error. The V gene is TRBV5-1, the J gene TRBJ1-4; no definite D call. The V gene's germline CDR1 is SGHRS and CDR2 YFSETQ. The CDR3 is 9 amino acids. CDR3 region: CASSLGVDF. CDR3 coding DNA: TGCGCCAGCAGCTTGGGGGTCGACTTT. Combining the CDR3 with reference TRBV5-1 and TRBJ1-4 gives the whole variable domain KAGVTQTPRYLIKTRGQQVTLSCSPISGHRSVSWYQQTPGQGLQFLFEYFSETQRNKGNFPGRFSGRQFSNSRSEMNVSTLELGDSALYLCASSLGVDFGSGTQLSVL.

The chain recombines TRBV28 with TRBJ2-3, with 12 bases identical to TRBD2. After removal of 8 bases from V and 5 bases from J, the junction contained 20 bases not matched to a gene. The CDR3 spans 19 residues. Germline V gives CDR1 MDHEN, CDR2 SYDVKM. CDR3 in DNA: TGTGCCAGCGGTAAGGGACTAGCGGGCTTTGAACAGCGGAAAGATACGCAGTATTTT. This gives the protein CASGKGLAGFEQRKDTQYF.

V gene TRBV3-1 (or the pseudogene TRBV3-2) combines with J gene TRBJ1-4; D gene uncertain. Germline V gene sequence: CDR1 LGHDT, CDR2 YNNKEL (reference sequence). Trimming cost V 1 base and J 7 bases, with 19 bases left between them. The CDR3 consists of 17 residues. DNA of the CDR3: TGTGCCAGCAGCCAAGGGGTCCCTGATGTTGGTGGTGAAAAACTGTTTTTT. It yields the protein CASSQGVPDVGGEKLFF.

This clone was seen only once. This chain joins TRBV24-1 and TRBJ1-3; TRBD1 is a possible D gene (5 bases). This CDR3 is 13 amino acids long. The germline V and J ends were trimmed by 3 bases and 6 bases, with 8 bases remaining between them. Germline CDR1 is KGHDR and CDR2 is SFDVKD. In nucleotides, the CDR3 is TGTGCCACCAGTGATGGGGGTGAAAACACCATATATTTT. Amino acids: CATSDGGENTIYF.

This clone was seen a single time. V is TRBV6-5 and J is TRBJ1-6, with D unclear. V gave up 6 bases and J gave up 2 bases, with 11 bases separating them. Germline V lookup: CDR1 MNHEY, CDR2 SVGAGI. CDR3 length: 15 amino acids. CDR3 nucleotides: TGTGCCAGCAGCCGGGGAGAGGCCTATAATTCACCCCTCCACTTT. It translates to CASSRGEAYNSPLHF.

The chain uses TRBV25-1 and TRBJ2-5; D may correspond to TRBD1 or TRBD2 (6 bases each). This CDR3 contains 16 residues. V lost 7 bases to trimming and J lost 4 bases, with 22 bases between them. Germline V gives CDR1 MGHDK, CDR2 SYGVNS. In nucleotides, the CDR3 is TGTGCCAGCAAAGGGACACCTTCCCGGGGAGGAGAGACCCAGTACTTC. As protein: CASKGTPSRGGETQYF.